This entry lists 9 T cell receptor beta chains sequenced from one sample in a study of T-cell memory formation after mild COVID-19. TCRdb independently ran MiXCR on the 5' RACE reads; one entry per CDR3 protein. The table records approximately 270,000 distinct CDR3 sequences, under 20% of them present only once. The specimen was PBMCs or a T cell subset sorted from them (not recorded which). The source of these receptors is a man between 18 and 29 years old who had mild COVID-19 (a few samples of this study predate the infection). Cell type and time point are not known.

The V call is TRBV20-1, the J call TRBJ2-5, with unresolved D. V lost 0 bases to trimming and J lost 1 base, with 6 bases between them. CDR1 DFQATT and CDR2 SNEGSKA come from the germline V gene (reference sequence). CDR3 size: 13 residues. This CDR3 reads CSAREWVQETQYF. The CDR3 nucleotides read TGCAGTGCTAGAGAATGGGTCCAAGAGACCCAGTACTTC.

This clonotype turned up a few times. The genes are TRBV27 and TRBJ2-7; D possibly uses TRBD1 or TRBD2 (5 bases each). The CDR3 sequence is 14 residues long. Germline V gene lookup returns CDR1 MNHEY and CDR2 SMNVEV (reference sequence). Trimming pared 6 bases from V and 6 bases from J, leaving 18 bases between. CDR3 in DNA: TGTGCCAGCAGCCCCCCGGGACGGACCTTCGAGCAGTACTTC. As protein: CASSPPGRTFEQYF.

The chain employs TRBV4-3 and TRBJ2-1, with 8 bases fitting TRBD2. The trim removed 4 bases at V and 8 bases at J, leaving 10 bases unmatched. CDR3 size: 15 residues. Germline CDR1 is LGHNA and CDR2 is YSLEER. The CDR3, as DNA: TGCGCCAGCAGCCCACCCCGGGGGGGCCACTATGAGCAGTTCTTC. Amino acid sequence: CASSPPRGGHYEQFF.

The V and J genes are TRBV19 and TRBJ2-3, with D unresolved. Germline CDR1 and CDR2: LNHDA and SQIVND (reference sequence). The CDR3 is 14 residues long. V was pared by 4 bases and J by 3 bases, with 11 bases between. Here the CDR3 reads CASSKVPRTDTQYF. For the CDR3, the DNA is TGTGCCAGTAGTAAAGTCCCGAGAACAGATACGCAGTATTTT.

This clonotype has a count of ten or more. This chain uses TRBV7-6 with TRBJ2-7, with D possibly being TRBD2 (5 bases). Germline V gives CDR1 SGHVS, CDR2 FNYEAQ. Trimming pared 0 bases from V and 2 bases from J, leaving 14 bases between. This CDR3 is 16 amino acids long. The CDR3 region is CASSLALGKITYEQYF. The CDR3 region has the DNA TGTGCCAGCAGCTTAGCGCTCGGGAAAATAACCTACGAGCAGTACTTC.

The rearrangement links TRBV5-1 to TRBJ1-2, with 10 nucleotides matching TRBD1. The CDR3 contains 14 residues. CDR1 is SGHRS, CDR2 YFSETQ, per germline. J gave up 4 bases and V 3 bases, and 3 bases lay outside the gene matches. The CDR3 here is CASSSWTGGYGYTF. In nucleotides, the CDR3 is TGCGCCAGCAGCTCGTGGACAGGGGGCTATGGCTACACCTTC.

CDR3 sequence reads: CASSPRGTGGRSNTEAFF. The CDR3 coding sequence is TGTGCCAGCTCACCTCGGGGGACAGGGGGCAGATCGAACACTGAAGCTTTCTTT. The chain is built from TRBV18 and TRBJ1-1; 12 nucleotides match TRBD1. This CDR3 comprises 18 residues. CDR1 and CDR2 from the germline V gene are KGHSH and LQKENI. With 3 bases clipped from V and 1 base from J, the junction kept 9 bases outside the gene matches.

This clonotype was seen a single time. CDR3 in amino acids: CASSPRRGSTDTQYF. The CDR3 DNA reads as TGCGCCAGCAGCCCTCGGAGAGGAAGCACAGATACGCAGTATTTT. This chain joins TRBV5-1 and TRBJ2-3; D not resolved. Germline values: CDR1 SGHRS, CDR2 YFSETQ. V was shortened by 4 bases and J by 0 bases, with 12 bases between the two germline ends. The CDR3 runs 15 residues.

A few counts support this clonotype. J is TRBJ2-1 and V is TRBV7-8; D unclear. The length of the CDR3 is 13 residues. Germline-derived CDR1 and CDR2 are SGHVS and FQNEAQ. V was pared by 0 bases and J by 6 bases, with 6 bases between. The CDR3 coding sequence is TGTGCCAGCAGCTTAGCGGGATTCAATGAGCAGTTCTTC. Amino acid sequence: CASSLAGFNEQFF. Based on the CDR3 plus reference TRBV7-8 and TRBJ2-1, the full variable domain is GAGVSQSPRYKVAKRGQDVALRCDPISGHVSLFWYQQALGQGPEFLTYFQNEAQLDKSGLPSDRFFAERPEGSVSTLKIQRTQQEDSAVYLCASSLAGFNEQFFGPGTRLTVL.